Shown below are 23 T cell receptor beta chains from a single sample sequenced in a study of CD8 T cells in ankylosing spondylitis. These receptors lack a known antigen. TCRdb independently ran MiXCR on the 5' RACE reads; one entry per CDR3 protein. The top ten clones hold roughly a sixth of a sample with some 400,000 distinct CDR3 sequences, around 20% of them seen once. Overall study results and limits: What appeared characteristic of ankylosing spondylitis blood was a TCR beta motif of seven to nine highly homologous variants.

Source material: blood, either unsorted or a sorted T cell fraction (not recorded which). These receptors came from a male donor with ankylosing spondylitis.

The chain joins TRBV12-3 or TRBV12-4 to TRBJ2-5, with 8 nucleotides matching TRBD1. This CDR3 comprises 14 residues. The ends lost 3 bases at V and 5 bases at J; junction bases unmatched: 5. The CDR3 DNA reads as TGTGCCAGCAGTTTTGGGGCAGGGGGCGAGACCCAGTACTTC. Its protein product is CASSFGAGGETQYF.

This chain links TRBV21-1 with TRBJ1-5; the table's D call TRBD1 went unverified against the DNA. TRBV21-1 is described as a pseudogene. CDR3 length equals 16 residues. The CDR3, as DNA: TGTGCCAGCAGCTTGGGACGTACGCCCATGGATCAGCCCCAGCATTTT. This gives the protein CASSLGRTPMDQPQHF.

CDR3 sequence: CSVEVSGQASYEQYF. The CDR3 DNA is TGCAGCGTTGAAGTTTCGGGACAGGCATCCTACGAGCAGTACTTC. The chain combines TRBV29-1 with TRBJ2-7; 8 nucleotides agree with TRBD1. CDR3 size: 15 residues. CDR1 SQVTM and CDR2 ANQGSEA come from the germline V gene. V shed 1 base and J 1 base; nucleotides not matched to a gene: 6.

This chain links TRBV3-1 with TRBJ2-1, with D unresolved. This CDR3 region has 12 residues. Germline V gene sequence: CDR1 LGHDT, CDR2 YNNKEL (reference sequence). The V gene lost 3 bases and the J gene lost 6 bases, with 6 bases spanning the gap. The CDR3 region is CASSHGVNEQFF. The CDR3 DNA follows: TGTGCCAGCAGCCATGGGGTCAATGAGCAGTTCTTC.

This chain joins TRBV6-5 and TRBJ1-2; D is uncertain. The CDR3 is 17 residues long. Trimming removed 2 bases at V and 4 bases at J, with 20 bases between. Per germline, CDR1 MNHEY and CDR2 SVGAGI. The chain's CDR3 is CASSYTPPERTPYGYTF. CDR3 sequence (DNA): TGTGCCAGCAGTTACACCCCCCCAGAGCGCACCCCCTATGGCTACACCTTC.

This clonotype showed up just a few times. The chain is built from TRBV5-1 and TRBJ2-7; 13 bases map to TRBD2. Losses at the gene ends were 2 bases for V and 6 bases for J; bases not matched to a gene: 14. The CDR3 is 18 residues long. The germline V gene encodes CDR1 SGHRS and CDR2 YFSETQ. CDR3 region: CASSLGPGLAGVRTEQYF. The CDR3 DNA follows: TGCGCCAGCAGCTTAGGACCCGGACTAGCGGGAGTTCGAACCGAGCAGTACTTC.

The chain combines TRBV5-6 with TRBJ2-3, with 7 bases aligning to TRBD2. Germline V CDR1 and CDR2: SGHDT, YYEEEE. V trimming: 1 base; J trimming: 5 bases; junction bases outside the gene matches: 10. The CDR3 covers 16 residues. The CDR3 is CASSLLGGRALDTQYF. CDR3 sequence (DNA): TGTGCCAGCAGCTTGCTCGGTGGGAGGGCCTTAGATACGCAGTATTTT.

V gene TRBV12-3 or TRBV12-4 combines with J gene TRBJ1-4; 7 bases align to TRBD1. The CDR3 is 14 residues long. The trim removed 2 bases at V and 4 bases at J, leaving 1 base unmatched. Here the CDR3 DNA reads TGTGCCAGCAGTTTAACAGGGGTTAATGAAAAACTGTTTTTT. Encoded protein: CASSLTGVNEKLFF.

The rearrangement links TRBV28 to TRBJ1-5; D uncertain. The CDR3 covers 13 residues. Trimming took off 7 bases at V and 2 bases at J, with 9 bases between the two ends. Per germline, CDR1 MDHEN and CDR2 SYDVKM. CDR3 DNA sequence: TGTGCCAGCATCAACAGCGGCAATCAGCCCCAGCATTTT. Protein: CASINSGNQPQHF.

The V call is TRBV6-2 or TRBV6-3, the J call TRBJ1-5; TRBD1 might be the D (5 bases). The length of the CDR3 is 16 residues. V was trimmed by 2 bases and J by 4 bases, leaving 15 bases between them. Germline loops: CDR1 MNHEY, CDR2 SVGEGT. The CDR3 sequence: CASSYEVREVNQPQHF. The CDR3 DNA sequence: TGTGCCAGCAGTTACGAGGTCAGGGAAGTTAATCAGCCCCAGCATTTT.

This chain uses TRBV7-3 with TRBJ2-1, with 13 nucleotides matching TRBD2. This CDR3 contains 15 residues. The germline V gene has CDR1 SGHTA and CDR2 FQGTGA. V dropped 1 base and J dropped 6; count of bases not matched to a gene: 0. CDR3 bases: TGTGCCAGCAGCTTAAGGACTAGCGGGAGCAATGAGCAGTTCTTC. This gives the protein CASSLRTSGSNEQFF.

This clonotype was counted only a few times. J is TRBJ2-7 and V is TRBV4-1; D is possibly TRBD1 (6 bases). The germline V gene encodes CDR1 MGHRA and CDR2 YSYEKL. V gave up 4 bases and J gave up 6 bases, with 16 bases separating them. This CDR3 is built from 14 residues. Written as DNA, the CDR3 is TGCGCCAGCAGCCTAACCATTCAGGGGCGCGAGCAGTACTTC. Amino acid sequence: CASSLTIQGREQYF.

This clonotype appeared a few times. The rearrangement uses TRBV20-1 and TRBJ1-5, with TRBD1 identical over 8 bases. J lost 5 bases, V lost 5 bases, and 5 bases had no gene match. This CDR3 region has 13 residues. CDR1 and CDR2 from the germline V gene are DFQATT and SNEGSKA (reference sequence). The CDR3 bases are TGCAGTGCTCGACAGGGGCAGGATCAGCCCCAGCATTTT. It yields the protein CSARQGQDQPQHF.

V is TRBV20-1 and J is TRBJ2-7; 7 bases line up with TRBD2. The junction had 3 bases not matched to a gene; V was cut back by 2 bases and J by 5 bases. CDR3 size: 12 residues. CDR1 and CDR2 from the germline V gene are DFQATT and SNEGSKA (reference sequence). CDR3 protein: CSARMLADEQYF. In nucleotides, the CDR3 is TGCAGTGCTAGAATGCTAGCGGACGAGCAGTACTTC.

This clonotype was counted ten times or more. V gene TRBV29-1 combines with J gene TRBJ2-1; D unresolved. The germline gives CDR1 SQVTM, CDR2 ANQGSEA. The CDR3 runs 13 residues. Trimming stripped 4 bases from V and 0 bases from J, with 7 bases between. CDR3 residues: CSVVQLSYNEQFF. The CDR3 coding sequence is TGCAGCGTTGTACAGCTCTCCTACAATGAGCAGTTCTTC.

The chain links TRBV7-9 to TRBJ2-1; TRBD2 matches 10 bases. Trimming at V came to 6 bases and at J to 4 bases, leaving 6 bases not matched to a gene. CDR3 size: 15 residues. Germline CDR1 SEHNR, CDR2 FQNEAQ (reference sequence). DNA of the CDR3: TGTGCCAGCAGAAAACTAGCGGGAAATTACAATGAGCAGTTCTTC. As protein: CASRKLAGNYNEQFF.

This clonotype was observed many times. The J gene is TRBJ2-1, the V gene TRBV6-2 or TRBV6-3; 10 bases are shared with TRBD1. CDR3 length: 14 residues. J was trimmed by 8 bases and V by 7 bases; bases with no gene match: 8. Germline V gives CDR1 MNHEY, CDR2 SVGEGT. The CDR3 DNA is TGTGCCAGCACACCCCGGACAGGGGGGGATGAGCAGTTCTTC. This codes for CASTPRTGGDEQFF.

This clonotype was picked up one time. V and J are TRBV7-3 and TRBJ1-1; D gene unclear. Trimming pared 5 bases from V and 2 bases from J, leaving 9 bases between. The CDR3 is made up of 13 amino acids. From germline, CDR1 is SGHTA and CDR2 FQGTGA. The CDR3 is CASSSRSNTEAFF. The CDR3 DNA follows: TGTGCCAGCAGCAGTCGGTCCAACACTGAAGCTTTCTTT.

The chain employs TRBV5-8 and TRBJ2-1; maybe TRBD1 (6 bases). CDR1 is SGHTS, CDR2 YDEGEE, per germline. The V end was cut by 2 bases, the J end by 1 base, with 10 bases between. The CDR3 spans 15 residues. The CDR3 spells CASSFLRGSYNEQFF. For the CDR3, the DNA is TGTGCCAGCAGCTTTCTAAGGGGGTCCTACAATGAGCAGTTCTTC.

This chain links TRBV5-1 with TRBJ2-7, with D possibly TRBD1 on 5 matching bases. V was trimmed by 1 base and J by 2 bases, leaving 13 bases between them. The CDR3 is 15 residues long. The germline V gene encodes CDR1 SGHRS and CDR2 YFSETQ. CDR3 residues: CASSLIGGAAYEQYF. CDR3 bases: TGCGCCAGCAGCTTGATCGGTGGGGCGGCCTACGAGCAGTACTTC.

The chain uses TRBV4-1 and TRBJ1-5; 10 nucleotides agree with TRBD1. V trimming: 6 bases; J trimming: 3 bases; junction bases outside the gene matches: 14. The V gene's germline CDR1 is MGHRA and CDR2 YSYEKL. This CDR3 is 18 amino acids long. CDR3 amino acids: CASSQFTPGTGDNQPQHF. For the CDR3, the DNA is TGCGCCAGCAGTCAATTCACCCCCGGGACAGGGGACAATCAGCCCCAGCATTTT.

The sample holds a few counts of this clonotype. This chain connects TRBV20-1 to TRBJ1-5; D not resolved. This CDR3 contains 14 residues. The germline gives CDR1 DFQATT, CDR2 SNEGSKA (reference sequence). Deletions cut 3 bases from V and 4 bases from J, with 13 bases between. The CDR3 sequence: CSASGPGPNQPQHF. Written as DNA, the CDR3 is TGCAGTGCTAGTGGTCCCGGTCCGAATCAGCCCCAGCATTTT.

A single count supports this clonotype. The genes are TRBV5-1 and TRBJ2-5, with TRBD1 identical over 9 bases. This CDR3 is 15 amino acids long. The V gene's germline CDR1 is SGHRS and CDR2 YFSETQ. The J segment lost 4 bases and the V segment lost 4 bases, leaving 8 bases of the junction unmatched. CDR3 sequence reads: CASSRTLGQGETQYF. The CDR3 bases are TGCGCCAGCAGCCGTACGCTGGGACAGGGAGAGACCCAGTACTTC.